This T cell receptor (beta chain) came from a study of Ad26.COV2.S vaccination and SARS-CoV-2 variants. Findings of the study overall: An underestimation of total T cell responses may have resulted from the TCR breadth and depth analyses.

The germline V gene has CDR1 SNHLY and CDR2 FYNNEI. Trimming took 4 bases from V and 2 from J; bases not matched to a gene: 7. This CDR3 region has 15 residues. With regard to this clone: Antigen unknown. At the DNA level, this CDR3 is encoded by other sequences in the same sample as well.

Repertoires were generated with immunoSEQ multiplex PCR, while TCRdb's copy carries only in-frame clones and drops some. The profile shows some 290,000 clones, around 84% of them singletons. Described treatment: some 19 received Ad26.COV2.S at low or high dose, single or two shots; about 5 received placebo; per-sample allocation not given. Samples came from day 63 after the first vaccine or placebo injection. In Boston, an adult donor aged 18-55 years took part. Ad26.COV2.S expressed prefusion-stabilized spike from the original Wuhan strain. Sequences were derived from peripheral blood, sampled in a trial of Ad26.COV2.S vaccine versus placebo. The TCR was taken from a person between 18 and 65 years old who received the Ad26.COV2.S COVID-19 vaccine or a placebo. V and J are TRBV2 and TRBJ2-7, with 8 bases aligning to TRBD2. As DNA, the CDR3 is TGTGCCAGCAGTGGGGGTCGGCGGGGGGCCTACGAGCAGTACTTC. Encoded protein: CASSGGRRGAYEQYF.